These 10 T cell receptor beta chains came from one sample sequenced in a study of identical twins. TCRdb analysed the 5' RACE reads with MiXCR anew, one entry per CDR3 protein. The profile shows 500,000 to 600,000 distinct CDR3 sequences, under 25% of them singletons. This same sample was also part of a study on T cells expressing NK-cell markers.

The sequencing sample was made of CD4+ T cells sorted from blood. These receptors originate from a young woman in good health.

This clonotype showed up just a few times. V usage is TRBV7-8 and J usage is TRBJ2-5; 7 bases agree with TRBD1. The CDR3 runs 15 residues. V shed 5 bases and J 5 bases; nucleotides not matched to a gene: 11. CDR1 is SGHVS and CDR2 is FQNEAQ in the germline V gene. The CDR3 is CASSIGPGGAETQYF. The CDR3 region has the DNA TGTGCCAGCAGCATAGGCCCAGGGGGAGCGGAGACCCAGTACTTC.

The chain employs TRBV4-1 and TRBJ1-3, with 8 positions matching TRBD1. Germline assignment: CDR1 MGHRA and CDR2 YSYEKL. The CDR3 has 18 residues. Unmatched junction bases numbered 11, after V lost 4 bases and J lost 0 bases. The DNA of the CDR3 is TGCGCCAGCAGCCTAACCGGAGGAGGGACAGGCTCTGGAAACACCATATATTTT. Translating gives CASSLTGGGTGSGNTIYF.

The CDR3 sequence is CSARSRARGLNTEAFF. In DNA form, the CDR3 reads TGCAGTGCTAGAAGCCGGGCTCGGGGCCTGAACACTGAAGCTTTCTTT. The rearrangement links TRBV20-1 to TRBJ1-1; TRBD1 might be the D (5 bases). V was pared by 2 bases and J by 0 bases, with 16 bases between. Germline assignment: CDR1 DFQATT and CDR2 SNEGSKA (reference sequence). The CDR3 spans 16 residues.

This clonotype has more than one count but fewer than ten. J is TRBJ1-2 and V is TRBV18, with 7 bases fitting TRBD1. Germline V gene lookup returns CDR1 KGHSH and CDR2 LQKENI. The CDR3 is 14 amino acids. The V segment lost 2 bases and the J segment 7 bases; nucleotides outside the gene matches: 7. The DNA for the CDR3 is TGTGCCAGCTCACCATCGGGAGGGGGCGTTGGCTACACCTTC. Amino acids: CASSPSGGGVGYTF.

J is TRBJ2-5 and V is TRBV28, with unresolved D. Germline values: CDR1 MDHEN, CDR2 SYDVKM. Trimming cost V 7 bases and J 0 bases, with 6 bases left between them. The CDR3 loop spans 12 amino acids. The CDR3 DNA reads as TGTGCCAGCATCGGCTACCAAGAGACCCAGTACTTC. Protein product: CASIGYQETQYF.

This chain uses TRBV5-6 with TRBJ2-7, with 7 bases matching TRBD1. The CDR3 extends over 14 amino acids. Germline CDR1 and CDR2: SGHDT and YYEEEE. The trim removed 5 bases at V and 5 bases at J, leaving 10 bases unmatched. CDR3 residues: CASSHRGVGDEQYF. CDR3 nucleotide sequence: TGTGCCAGCAGTCACAGGGGTGTAGGCGACGAGCAGTACTTC.

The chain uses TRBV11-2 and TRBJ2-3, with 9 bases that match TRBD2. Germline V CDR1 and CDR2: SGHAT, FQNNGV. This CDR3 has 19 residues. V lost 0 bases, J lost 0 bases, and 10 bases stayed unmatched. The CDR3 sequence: CASSLDWFSGRTSTDTQYF. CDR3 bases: TGTGCCAGCAGCTTAGATTGGTTCAGCGGGAGGACTAGCACAGATACGCAGTATTTT.

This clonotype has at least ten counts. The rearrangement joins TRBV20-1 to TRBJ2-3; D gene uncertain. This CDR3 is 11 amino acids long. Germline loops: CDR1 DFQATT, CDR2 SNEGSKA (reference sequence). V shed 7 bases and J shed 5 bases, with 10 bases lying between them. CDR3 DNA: TGCAGTGGTCAGTGGGGAGATACGCAGTATTTT. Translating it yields CSGQWGDTQYF.

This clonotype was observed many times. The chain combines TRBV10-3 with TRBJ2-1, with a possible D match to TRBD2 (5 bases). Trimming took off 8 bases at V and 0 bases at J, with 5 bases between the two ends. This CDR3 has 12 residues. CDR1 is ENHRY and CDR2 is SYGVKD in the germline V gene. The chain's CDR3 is CAIRDSYNEQFF. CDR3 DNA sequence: TGTGCCATCCGGGACTCCTACAATGAGCAGTTCTTC.

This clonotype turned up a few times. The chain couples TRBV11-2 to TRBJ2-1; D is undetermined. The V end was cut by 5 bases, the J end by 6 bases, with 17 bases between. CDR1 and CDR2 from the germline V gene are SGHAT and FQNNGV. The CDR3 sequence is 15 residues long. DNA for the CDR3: TGTGCCAGCAGCCGGGCGTTAGCCACCTCCAATGAGCAGTTCTTC. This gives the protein CASSRALATSNEQFF.